This T cell receptor (beta chain) comes out of a study of molecular identifiers for immune sequencing clone quantification. On the study more broadly: Across replicate runs, RNA obtained from approximately 22,000 or 94,000 naive CD8 cells was divided into five, with four undergoing sequencing.

At least ten counts were recorded for this clonotype. As previously described, bulk TCR libraries were made using listed TCR primers. TCRdb passed the PCR reads through MiXCR, listing each CDR3 protein once. This table has over 90,000 distinct CDR3 sequences, 35% appearing once. The CDR3 covers 13 residues. V was shortened by 4 bases and J by 4 bases, with 8 bases between the two germline ends. Germline V gene data show CDR1 as SGHTA and CDR2 as FQGNSA. The source of this sequence is a human donor in good health. Some libraries in this study had Jurkat cell RNA spiked in. The sample was naive CD8+ T cells from blood, with Jurkat cell RNA spiked in. The subset is: FACS-sorted CD8+CD4-CCR7+CD45RA+ naive T cells. The genes are TRBV7-2 and TRBJ2-1; D tentatively reads TRBD1 or TRBD2 (5 bases each). CDR3 in amino acids: CASSSGRYNEQFF. The CDR3 DNA reads TGTGCCAGCAGCTCGGGACGGTACAATGAGCAGTTCTTC.